Listed here is a single T cell receptor (beta chain). These data come from a study of blood T cell repertoires in COVID-19. Background on the study: From the United States, Italy and Spain came samples of acute and convalescent COVID-19. PBMCs, B-cell-depleted T cells, or T cells provided the cDNA or gDNA that made up the material.

For recovered donors of Cohort 3, there were two negative PCRs, clearance, or symptom resolution. Under the authors' procedure: Reference gene primer amplification yielded estimated nucleated cell counts. TCRdb's copy holds only in-frame clones and misses some; the assay was immunoSEQ multiplex PCR. V, J and clone size derive from that table, while D and trimming were established from the DNA sequence. The sample consists of around 200,000 clones, around 84% of them appearing once. Per germline, CDR1 LNHNV and CDR2 YYDKDF (reference sequence). The J segment lost 1 base and the V segment lost 2 bases, leaving 7 bases of the junction unmatched. This CDR3 has 17 amino acids.

This TCR was recovered from a woman in her twenties or thirties who had recovered from COVID-19. The chain employs TRBV15 and TRBJ1-5; 8 bases match TRBD1. The material sequenced was PBMCs or T cells enriched from blood (not recorded which). This CDR3 reads CATSRSPQGASNQPQHF. As DNA, the CDR3 is TGTGCCACCAGCAGATCGCCGCAGGGGGCGAGCAATCAGCCCCAGCATTTT.